This TCR beta chain is from a study of shared clonotypes between healthy human individuals (dated by TCRdb to the early 2020s). For context, the study as a whole: The cohort comprised a couple of women and a few men aged 18 to 49 years. Libraries were prepared and TCR repertoires were sequenced by different laboratories using diverse techniques, in order to increase sequencing depth and limit assay-specific biases. Per donor, three plates each were used for CD4 naive and CD4 memory, two for CD8 naive, and one for CD8 memory. To estimate repertoire size and how much clonotypes are shared between individuals, the study performed deep sequencing of blood TCR repertoires from a handful of healthy adults. Each donor's leukapheresis produced roughly between roughly 0.85 and 9.5 billion PBMCs. Overall study outcomes, separate from this receptor: Compared with non-shared clonotypes, the clonotypes found in all four sorted-subset donors had higher generation probabilities. Larger estimated clonotype richness was generally found for naive subsets than for memory subsets. Even with the large sequencing depth, rarefaction of the sorted-subset datasets indicated that sequencing was incomplete. Because the study included only a small number of donors, the genetic and exposure-history diversity represented was limited. About 5% of naive CD4, 3.5% of naive CD8, 2.3% of memory CD4, and 0.4% of memory CD8 clonotypes were shared across several donors. Based on pairwise subsampling, the degree of clonotype sharing among donors was expected to be affected by sequencing depth. Only blood was sampled, and tissue TCR repertoires likely differ from those in blood.

CD8 naive samples were obtained by positive selection for CCR7 among CD45RO-negative cells, yielding a CD45RA+CCR7+ population from which TemRA cells were excluded. The donors were healthy, HIV-negative adults who had no recently reported acute infections or vaccinations. Only Caucasian adults living in Nashville, Tennessee, USA were represented among the donors. Blood was collected by leukapheresis, and PBMCs were isolated by Ficoll-Histopaque density gradient centrifugation and then cryopreserved in liquid nitrogen vapor phase. Purity and quantity of every magnetically sorted T cell population were checked by analytical flow cytometry. Genomic DNA was isolated from every sorted fraction and measured by UV absorbance on a Nanodrop 2000c. The germline V gene encodes CDR1 SEHNR and CDR2 FQNEAQ (reference sequence). Trimming removed 5 bases from V and 1 base from J; the gene matches leave 9 bases unexplained. The CDR3 runs 17 residues from the cysteine to the phenylalanine. Left in the record is the CDR3 DNA by itself, 51 bases read in frame from the first base.

TCR CDR3 regions were amplified from genomic DNA by multiplex PCR using the deep immunoSEQ assay. Extracted genomic DNA from each cell subset was spread evenly across all wells of several immunoSEQ 96-well plates, with each plate serving as a replicate. For sorted subsets, roughly 200 ng of genomic DNA, equivalent to some 30,000 T cell genomes, went into each replicate PCR. Purified libraries were measured with a Qubit 3.0 fluorometer, size-checked on a Bioanalyzer 2100, and measured again with the KAPA Library Quantification kit. Every immunoSEQ 96-well plate was sequenced on a separate single-read 150-cycle Illumina NextSeq 550 flow cell. In the original analysis: The immunoSEQ output contained only junctional sequences without quality scores, so filtering could not match that applied to full-length reads. Sequences were annotated with PyIR, a Python wrapper for IgBLAST v1.9, and V/J genes and CDR3 were assigned using IMGT germline references. Reads were removed for weak V/J assignments (E-value above 1e-6), missing CDR3, stop codons, out-of-frame junctions, or ambiguous translated residues. V3J clonotypes were defined as sequences sharing the same inferred V gene, J gene, and CDR3 amino acid sequence. Percentage overlap between repertoires was calculated by dividing the number of shared unique clonotypes by the size of the smaller repertoire. Three approaches were used to assess repertoire richness: RTK rarefaction, the Chao1 estimator, and Recon v2.1 estimates of unobserved clonotypes. For all TCRbeta clonotypes obtained by the gDNA method from four donors, generation probabilities were computed with OLGA. TCRdb retrieved this table from immuneACCESS and kept in-frame rearrangements only. Not all clones are present; in checked studies, unresolved V genes account for under half, and no reason is known for the remainder. V and J calls and clone size follow that table, whereas D and trimming were derived from the DNA. Present in this sample are 2 million or so clones, roughly 95% of which were seen just once. 1% to 1.3% of the sample comes from the top ten.

A note on this clone: Its antigen is not yet known. No much larger clone is present one base from it, and per-base qualities are unavailable.

This chain is built from TRBV7-9 and TRBJ2-3; 10 of the junction bases match TRBD2. This sequence originates from a man aged 18 to 29 in good health. Specimen: naive CD8+ T cells sorted from blood. The cell subset or site label here, explained by the study, means: CD45RA+CCR7+. The DNA is as follows: TGTGCCAGCAGCCCCGCGGTCCTAGCGGGGGGCACAGATACGCAGTATTTT. This gives the protein CASSPAVLAGGTDTQYF. When the CDR3 is completed using the reference TRBV7-9 and TRBJ2-3 genes on either side, the full variable domain is DTGVSQNPRHKITKRGQNVTFRCDPISEHNRLYWYRQTLGQGPEFLTYFQNEAQLEKSRLLSDRFSAERPKGSFSTLEIQRTEQGDSAMYLCASSPAVLAGGTDTQYFGPGTRLTVL.